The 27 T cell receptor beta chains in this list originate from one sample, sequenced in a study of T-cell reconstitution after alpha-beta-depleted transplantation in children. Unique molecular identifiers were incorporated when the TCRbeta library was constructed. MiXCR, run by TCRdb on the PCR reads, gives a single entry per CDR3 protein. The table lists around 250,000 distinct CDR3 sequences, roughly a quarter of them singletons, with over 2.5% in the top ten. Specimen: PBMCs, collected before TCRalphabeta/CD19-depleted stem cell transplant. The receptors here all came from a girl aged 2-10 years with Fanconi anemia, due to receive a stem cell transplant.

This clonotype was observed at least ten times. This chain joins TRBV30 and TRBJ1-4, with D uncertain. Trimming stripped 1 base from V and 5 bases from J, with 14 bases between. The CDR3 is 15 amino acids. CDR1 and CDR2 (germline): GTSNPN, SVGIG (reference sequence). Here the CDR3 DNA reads TGTGCCTGGAGTGATTCGCAGGACTACAATGAAAAACTGTTTTTT. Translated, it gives CAWSDSQDYNEKLFF.

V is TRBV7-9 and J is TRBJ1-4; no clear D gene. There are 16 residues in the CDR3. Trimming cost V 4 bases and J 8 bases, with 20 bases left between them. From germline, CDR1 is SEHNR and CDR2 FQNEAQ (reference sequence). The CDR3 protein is CASSSSRRREREKLFF. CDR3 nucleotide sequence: TGTGCCAGCAGCTCCTCCCGGCGACGGGAAAGGGAAAAACTGTTTTTT.

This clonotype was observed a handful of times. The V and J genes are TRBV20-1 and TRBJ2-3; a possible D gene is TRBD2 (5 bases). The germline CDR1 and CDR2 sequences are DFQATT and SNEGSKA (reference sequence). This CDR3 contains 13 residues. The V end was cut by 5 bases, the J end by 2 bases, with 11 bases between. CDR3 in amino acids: CSAVSANTDTQYF. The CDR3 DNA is TGCAGTGCTGTTAGCGCAAACACAGATACGCAGTATTTT.

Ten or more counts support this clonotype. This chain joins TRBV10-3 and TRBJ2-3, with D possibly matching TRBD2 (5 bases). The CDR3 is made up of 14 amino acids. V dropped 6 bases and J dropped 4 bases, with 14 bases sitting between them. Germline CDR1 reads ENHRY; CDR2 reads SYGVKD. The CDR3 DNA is TGTGCCATCAGGCTCGAGGGCGTCGCAGATACGCAGTATTTT. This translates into CAIRLEGVADTQYF.

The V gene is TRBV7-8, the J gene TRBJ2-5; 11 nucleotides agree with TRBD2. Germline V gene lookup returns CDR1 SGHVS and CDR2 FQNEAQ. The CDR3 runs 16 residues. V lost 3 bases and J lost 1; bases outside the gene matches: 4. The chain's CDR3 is CASSFPGLAAQETQYF. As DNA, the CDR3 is TGTGCCAGCAGCTTTCCGGGACTAGCGGCCCAAGAGACCCAGTACTTC.

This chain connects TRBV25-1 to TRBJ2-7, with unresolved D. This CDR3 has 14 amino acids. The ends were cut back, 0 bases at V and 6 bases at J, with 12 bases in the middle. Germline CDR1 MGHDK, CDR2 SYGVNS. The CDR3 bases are TGTGCCAGCAGTGAATATAAGAACGGCCGCGAGCAGTACTTC. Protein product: CASSEYKNGREQYF.

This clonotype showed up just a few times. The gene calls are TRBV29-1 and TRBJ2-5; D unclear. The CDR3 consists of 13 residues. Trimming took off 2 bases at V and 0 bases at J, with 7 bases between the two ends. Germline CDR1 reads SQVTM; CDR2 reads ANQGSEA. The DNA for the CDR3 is TGCAGCGTTGAATTACAGAACCAAGAGACCCAGTACTTC. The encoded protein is CSVELQNQETQYF.

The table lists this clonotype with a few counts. The chain's CDR3 is CASSWKGQGRNEQYF. The CDR3 DNA sequence: TGTGCCAGCAGCTGGAAAGGACAGGGGCGGAACGAGCAGTACTTC. The chain carries TRBV7-9 and TRBJ2-7; 9 positions match TRBD1. Germline-derived CDR1 and CDR2 are SEHNR and FQNEAQ (reference sequence). The CDR3 is 15 residues long. The trim removed 4 bases at V and 5 bases at J, leaving 9 bases unmatched. The complete variable domain, with remaining parts taken from reference TRBV7-9 and TRBJ2-7, reads DTGVSQNPRHKITKRGQNVTFRCDPISEHNRLYWYRQTLGQGPEFLTYFQNEAQLEKSRLLSDRFSAERPKGSFSTLEIQRTEQGDSAMYLCASSWKGQGRNEQYFGPGTRLTVT.

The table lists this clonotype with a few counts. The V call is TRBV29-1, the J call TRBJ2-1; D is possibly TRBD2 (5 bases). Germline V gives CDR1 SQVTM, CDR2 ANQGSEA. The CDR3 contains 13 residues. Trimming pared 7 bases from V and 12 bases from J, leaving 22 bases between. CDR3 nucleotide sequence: TGCAGCGGGATGGGTCGGTCGGGATTGGGGCAGTTCTTC. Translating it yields CSGMGRSGLGQFF.

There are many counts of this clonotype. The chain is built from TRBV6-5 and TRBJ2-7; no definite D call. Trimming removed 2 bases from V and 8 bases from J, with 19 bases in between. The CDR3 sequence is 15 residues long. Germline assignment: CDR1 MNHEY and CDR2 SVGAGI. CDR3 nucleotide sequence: TGTGCCAGCAGTTACGTCGGACCCCCCTCTACGAAGCAGTACTTC. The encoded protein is CASSYVGPPSTKQYF.

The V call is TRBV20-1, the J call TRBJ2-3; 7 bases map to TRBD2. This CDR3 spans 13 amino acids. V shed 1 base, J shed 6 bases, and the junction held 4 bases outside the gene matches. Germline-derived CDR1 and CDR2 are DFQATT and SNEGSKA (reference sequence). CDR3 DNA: TGCAGTGCTAGAGCCGCTAGCGGCGATACGCAGTATTTT. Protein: CSARAASGDTQYF.

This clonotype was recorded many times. Written as DNA, the CDR3 is TGTGCCAGCAGTTCTGGGACTAGCGGCTTCGCGAACACCGGGGAGCTGTTTTTT. It codes for CASSSGTSGFANTGELFF. The chain recombines TRBV12-3 or TRBV12-4 with TRBJ2-2; 11 bases agree with TRBD2. CDR3 length equals 18 residues. The V gene end was trimmed by 4 bases and the J gene end by 0 bases; junction bases not matched to a gene: 7.

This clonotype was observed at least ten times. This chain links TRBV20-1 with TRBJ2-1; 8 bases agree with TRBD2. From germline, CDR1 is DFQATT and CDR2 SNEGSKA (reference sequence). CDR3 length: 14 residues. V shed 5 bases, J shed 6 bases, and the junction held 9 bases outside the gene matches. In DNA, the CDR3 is TGCAGTGCTTCCCCGGGTAGCGGGGTCAATGAGCAGTTCTTC. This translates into CSASPGSGVNEQFF.

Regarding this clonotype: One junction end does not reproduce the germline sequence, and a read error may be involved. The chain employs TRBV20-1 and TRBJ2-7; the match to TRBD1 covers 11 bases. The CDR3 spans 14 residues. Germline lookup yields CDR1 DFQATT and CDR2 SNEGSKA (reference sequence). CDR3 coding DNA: TGCAGCGCTAGTTCCGGGACAGGGGGCTACGAGCAGTACTTC. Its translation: CSASSGTGGYEQYF.

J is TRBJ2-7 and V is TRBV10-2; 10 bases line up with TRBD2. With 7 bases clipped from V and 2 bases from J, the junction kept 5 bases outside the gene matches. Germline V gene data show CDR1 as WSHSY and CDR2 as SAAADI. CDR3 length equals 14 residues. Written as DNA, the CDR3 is TGCGCCAGCAAATTAGCGGGAGGAACCTACGAGCAGTACTTC. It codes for CASKLAGGTYEQYF.

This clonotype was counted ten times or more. The CDR3 here is CASSLYGPGLAANEQFF. CDR3 nucleotide sequence: TGTGCCAGCAGCTTATATGGCCCGGGACTAGCGGCCAATGAGCAGTTCTTC. V gene TRBV11-2 combines with J gene TRBJ2-1, with 11 positions matching TRBD2. Germline values: CDR1 SGHAT, CDR2 FQNNGV. The CDR3 has 17 residues. Trimming cost V 2 bases and J 6 bases; bases outside gene matches: 9.

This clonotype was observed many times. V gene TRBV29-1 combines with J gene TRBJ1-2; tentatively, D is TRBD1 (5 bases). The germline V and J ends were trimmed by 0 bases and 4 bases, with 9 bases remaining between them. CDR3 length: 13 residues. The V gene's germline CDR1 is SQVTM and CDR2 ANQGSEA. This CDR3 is CSVEERQGYGYTF. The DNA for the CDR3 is TGCAGCGTTGAAGAGAGGCAGGGCTATGGCTACACCTTC.

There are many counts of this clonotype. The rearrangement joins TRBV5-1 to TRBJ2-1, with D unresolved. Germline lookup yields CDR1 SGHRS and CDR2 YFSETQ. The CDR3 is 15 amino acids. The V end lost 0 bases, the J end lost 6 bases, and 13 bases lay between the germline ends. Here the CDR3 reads CASSLAPLEVNEQFF. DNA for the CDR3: TGCGCCAGCAGCTTGGCACCACTTGAAGTCAATGAGCAGTTCTTC.

CDR3 DNA: TGTGCCAGCAGTACCCGGGGCAACAATGAGCAGTTCTTC. Amino acids: CASSTRGNNEQFF. The genes are TRBV7-9 and TRBJ2-1; possibly TRBD1 or TRBD2 for D (5 bases each). Trimming removed 6 bases from V and 5 bases from J, with 11 bases in between. This CDR3 comprises 13 residues. Germline V CDR1 and CDR2: SEHNR, FQNEAQ (reference sequence).

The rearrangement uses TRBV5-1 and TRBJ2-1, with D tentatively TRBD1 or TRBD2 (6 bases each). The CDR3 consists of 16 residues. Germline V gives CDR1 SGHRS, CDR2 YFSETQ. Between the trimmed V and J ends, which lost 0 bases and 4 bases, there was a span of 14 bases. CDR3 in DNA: TGCGCCAGCAGCTTGGTCGGGGGCGCGGGGTACAATGAGCAGTTCTTC. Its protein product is CASSLVGGAGYNEQFF.

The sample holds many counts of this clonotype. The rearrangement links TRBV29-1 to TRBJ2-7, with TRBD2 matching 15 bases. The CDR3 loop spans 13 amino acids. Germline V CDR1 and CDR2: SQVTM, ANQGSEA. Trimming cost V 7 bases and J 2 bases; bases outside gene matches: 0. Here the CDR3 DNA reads TGCAGCGGGACTAGCGGGGGGGCCTACGAGCAGTACTTC. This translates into CSGTSGGAYEQYF.

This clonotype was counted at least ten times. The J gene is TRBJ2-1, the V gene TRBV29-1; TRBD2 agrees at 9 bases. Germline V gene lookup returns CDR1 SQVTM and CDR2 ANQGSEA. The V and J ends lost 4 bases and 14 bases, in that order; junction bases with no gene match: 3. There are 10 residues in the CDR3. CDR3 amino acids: CSVAGGREFF. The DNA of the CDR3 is TGCAGCGTTGCGGGCGGGAGGGAGTTCTTC.

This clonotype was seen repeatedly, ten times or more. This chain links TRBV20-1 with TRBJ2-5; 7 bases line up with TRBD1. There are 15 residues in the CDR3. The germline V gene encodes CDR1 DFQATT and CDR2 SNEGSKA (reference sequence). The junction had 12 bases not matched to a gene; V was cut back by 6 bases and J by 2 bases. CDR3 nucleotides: TGCAGTGCGATAAATCCGGGACAGATGCAAGAGACCCAGTACTTC. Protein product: CSAINPGQMQETQYF.

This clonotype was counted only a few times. The CDR3 region has the DNA TGTGCCACCAGTGATTTGCTGGGGCTCCAAGAGACCCAGTACTTC. This codes for CATSDLLGLQETQYF. The rearrangement links TRBV24-1 to TRBJ2-5, with a possible D match to TRBD1 (5 bases). CDR1 is KGHDR, CDR2 SFDVKD, per germline. V was clipped by 0 bases and J by 1 base, with 8 bases between them. The CDR3 consists of 15 residues.

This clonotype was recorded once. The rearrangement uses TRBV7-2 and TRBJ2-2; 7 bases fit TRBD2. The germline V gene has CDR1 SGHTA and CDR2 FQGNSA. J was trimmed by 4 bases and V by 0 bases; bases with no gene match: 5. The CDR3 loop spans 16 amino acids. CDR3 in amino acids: CASSLAGTTPTGELFF. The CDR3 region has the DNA TGTGCCAGCAGCTTAGCGGGGACTACCCCCACCGGGGAGCTGTTTTTT.

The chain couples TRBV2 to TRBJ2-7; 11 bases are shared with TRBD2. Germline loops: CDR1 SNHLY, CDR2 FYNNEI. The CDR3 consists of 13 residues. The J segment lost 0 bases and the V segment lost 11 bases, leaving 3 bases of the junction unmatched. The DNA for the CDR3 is TGTGCCGGGGGACTAGCGGTCTCCTACGAGCAGTACTTC. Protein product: CAGGLAVSYEQYF. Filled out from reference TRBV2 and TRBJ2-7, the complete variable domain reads EPEVTQTPSHQVTQMGQEVILRCVPISNHLYFYWYRQILGQKVEFLVSFYNNEISEKSEIFDDQFSVERPDGSNFTLKIRSTKLEDSAMYFCAGGLAVSYEQYFGPGTRLTVT.

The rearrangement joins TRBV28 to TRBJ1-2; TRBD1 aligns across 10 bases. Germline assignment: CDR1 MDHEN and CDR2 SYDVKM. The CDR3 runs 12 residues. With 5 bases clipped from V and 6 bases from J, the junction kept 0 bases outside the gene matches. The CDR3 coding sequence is TGTGCCAGCAGTGGGACAGGGGATGGCTACACCTTC. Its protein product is CASSGTGDGYTF.